Each of the 3 T cell receptor beta chains below was sequenced from the same sample in a study of T cells in Graves' hyperthyroidism and ophthalmopathy. RNA transcripts gave rise to amplified TCR beta CDR3 regions. In the first-round RT-PCR of the TCR CDR3, the HTBI primer set was used. TCRdb reprocessed the multiplex PCR reads with MiXCR, giving one entry per CDR3 protein. The repertoire includes 400,000 to 600,000 distinct CDR3 sequences, 20% of them detected once, and about 30% sits in the top ten. Sequenced material: blood. Source of these receptors: a man younger than 35 with Graves' hyperthyroidism.

As to this clonotype: One end of the junction is discordant with germline, which a read error may explain. The chain uses TRBV28 and TRBJ1-2, with a weak D call TRBD1 (5 bases). The CDR3 is 17 residues long. Per germline, CDR1 MDHEN and CDR2 SYDVKM. The chain's CDR3 is CASSFFGETADYYGYTF. The DNA of the CDR3 is TGTGCCAGCAGTTTTTTTGGGGAGACAGCCGACTACTATGGTTACACCTTC.

The V gene is TRBV6-1, the J gene TRBJ1-1, with D tentatively TRBD1 (5 bases). The germline CDR1 and CDR2 sequences are MNHNS and SASEGT. The ends were cut back, 5 bases at V and 8 bases at J, with 18 bases in the middle. This CDR3 region has 14 residues. CDR3 in DNA: TGTGCCAGCAGTCCTGGGGTCGTTCGACAGGAAGCTTTCTTT. This encodes CASSPGVVRQEAFF.

The chain links TRBV5-1 to TRBJ1-2; D may be TRBD1 (5 bases). The CDR3 consists of 14 residues. The germline V gene has CDR1 SGHRS and CDR2 YFSETQ. V lost 0 bases, J lost 4 bases, and 10 bases lay in between. CDR3 region: CASSLDQGTYGYTF. The CDR3 coding sequence is TGCGCCAGCAGCTTGGACCAGGGAACCTATGGCTACACCTTC.